Following are 21 T cell receptor beta chains from one sample sequenced in a study of CD8+ T cells in alopecia areata. It was cDNA, reverse transcribed from extracted RNA, that served as the sequencing template. The data were produced by immunoSEQ multiplex PCR, yet TCRdb's version contains in-frame clones alone and is incomplete. The sample yields over 110,000 clones, around 51% seen once. Sequences were derived from CD4+ T cells sorted from blood, sampled at week 0. All receptors derive from a human donor with alopecia areata.

This clone was detected a few times. This chain joins TRBV7-9 and TRBJ2-3; 10 nucleotides line up with TRBD1. The V segment lost 5 bases and the J segment 3 bases; nucleotides outside the gene matches: 11. CDR1 SEHNR and CDR2 FQNEAQ come from the germline V gene (reference sequence). CDR3 size: 17 residues. CDR3 nucleotide sequence: TGTGCCAGCAGCCTTGAGGGACAGGGGAAAACGACAGATACGCAGTATTTT. It yields the protein CASSLEGQGKTTDTQYF.

This sequence joins TRBV27 and TRBJ2-5; possible D gene TRBD2, 6 bases. The V end was cut by 5 bases, the J end by 1 base, with 11 bases between. The V gene's germline CDR1 is MNHEY and CDR2 SMNVEV (reference sequence). The CDR3 has 14 residues. The CDR3 protein is CASSARRAQETQYF. CDR3 coding DNA: TGTGCCAGCAGTGCCCGGAGGGCCCAAGAGACCCAGTACTTC.

The V and J genes are TRBV7-6 and TRBJ2-5; no reliable D call. The V gene lost 5 bases and the J gene lost 3 bases, with 10 bases spanning the gap. In germline, CDR1 is SGHVS, CDR2 FNYEAQ. This CDR3 spans 13 amino acids. The DNA for the CDR3 is TGTGCCAGCAGCGGTGGGCAAAAAGAGACCCAGTACTTC. It codes for CASSGGQKETQYF. Combining the CDR3 with reference TRBV7-6 and TRBJ2-5 gives the whole variable domain GAGVSQSPRYKVTKRGQDVALRCDPISGHVSLYWYRQALGQGPEFLTYFNYEAQQDKSGLPNDRFSAERPEGSISTLTIQRTEQRDSAMYRCASSGGQKETQYFGPGTRLLVL.

This clone was seen a few times. The chain is built from TRBV5-1 and TRBJ2-7, with TRBD1 identical over 7 bases. This CDR3 spans 13 amino acids. The germline V gene has CDR1 SGHRS and CDR2 YFSETQ. V dropped 2 bases and J dropped 3; count of bases not matched to a gene: 2. The CDR3 sequence is CASSFGQDYEQYF. DNA of the CDR3: TGCGCCAGCAGCTTTGGACAGGACTACGAGCAGTACTTC.

This clone has more than one count but fewer than ten. The chain is built from TRBV4-1 and TRBJ2-5; 10 positions agree with TRBD2. The CDR3 is 14 amino acids. Trimming took 2 bases from V and 4 from J; bases not matched to a gene: 1. CDR1 MGHRA and CDR2 YSYEKL come from the germline V gene. CDR3 region: CASSQLAGVETQYF. CDR3 in DNA: TGCGCCAGCAGCCAACTAGCGGGAGTAGAGACCCAGTACTTC.

The chain couples TRBV2 to TRBJ2-2; D unclear. Per germline, CDR1 SNHLY and CDR2 FYNNEI. The CDR3 consists of 12 residues. V gave up 6 bases and J gave up 6 bases, with 8 bases separating them. CDR3 sequence (DNA): TGTGCCAGCAGGACTTTCCCCGGGGAGCTGTTTTTT. This gives the protein CASRTFPGELFF.

This clone has just a few counts. This chain uses TRBV19 with TRBJ2-7, with no clear D. The germline gives CDR1 LNHDA, CDR2 SQIVND (reference sequence). The CDR3 has 12 amino acids. V was cut by 10 bases and J by 2 bases, with 12 bases left in between. Here the CDR3 reads CATIDIAYEQYF. CDR3 nucleotide sequence: TGTGCCACCATAGACATAGCCTACGAGCAGTACTTC.

This rearrangement joins TRBV29-1 to TRBJ1-5; 7 nucleotides line up with TRBD1. The CDR3 has 13 residues. Trimming cost V 5 bases and J 6 bases; bases outside gene matches: 7. CDR1 is SQVTM and CDR2 is ANQGSEA in the germline V gene. The CDR3 nucleotides read TGCAGCGTTACGCAGGGGGGGGGTCAGCCCCAGCATTTT. It encodes CSVTQGGGQPQHF.

Concerning this clone: This sample includes further DNA sequences coding for the same CDR3. The rearrangement uses TRBV7-2 and TRBJ1-1, with D possibly being TRBD1 (5 bases). V shed 5 bases and J shed 0 bases, with 10 bases lying between them. Germline CDR1 and CDR2: SGHTA and FQGNSA. The length of the CDR3 is 14 residues. The CDR3 loop reads CASSLTAMNTEAFF. In DNA form, the CDR3 reads TGTGCCAGCAGCCTGACAGCCATGAACACTGAAGCTTTCTTT.

The V call is TRBV29-1, the J call TRBJ2-3, with TRBD2 identical over 13 bases. The CDR3 consists of 14 residues. CDR1 is SQVTM and CDR2 is ANQGSEA in the germline V gene. With 7 bases clipped from V and 2 bases from J, the junction kept 3 bases outside the gene matches. CDR3 in amino acids: CSGGLAGVTDTQYF. The CDR3 DNA reads as TGCAGCGGCGGACTAGCGGGAGTCACAGATACGCAGTATTTT.

This clone was observed a handful of times. This rearrangement joins TRBV4-1 to TRBJ2-2, with D uncertain. The CDR3 spans 15 residues. CDR1 MGHRA and CDR2 YSYEKL come from the germline V gene. Trimming pared 1 base from V and 1 base from J, leaving 7 bases between. CDR3 loop: CASSQVTKNTGELFF. Here the CDR3 DNA reads TGCGCCAGCAGCCAAGTCACGAAGAACACCGGGGAGCTGTTTTTT.

The CDR3 coding sequence is TGTGCCTGGAGGCAGATAGGGGTTTTTGGGGACACTGAAGCTTTCTTT. Translated: CAWRQIGVFGDTEAFF. This chain connects TRBV30 to TRBJ1-1, with D possibly being TRBD1 (5 bases). The CDR3 is 16 amino acids. Trimming left V 3 bases short and J 3 bases short, with 20 bases between. The germline gives CDR1 GTSNPN, CDR2 SVGIG (reference sequence). The full variable domain, rest sourced from reference TRBV30 and TRBJ1-1, is SQTIHQWPATLVQPVGSPLSLECTVEGTSNPNLYWYRQAAGRGLQLLFYSVGIGQISSEVPQNLSASRPQDRQFILSSKKLLLSDSGFYLCAWRQIGVFGDTEAFFGQGTRLTVV.

CDR3 bases: TGTGCCTGGAGCAAGGTCAAAACTGGGGCCAACGTCCTGACTTTC. Translating it yields CAWSKVKTGANVLTF. The chain uses TRBV30 and TRBJ2-6; no clear D gene. Germline V lookup: CDR1 GTSNPN, CDR2 SVGIG (reference sequence). V was clipped by 3 bases and J by 2 bases, with 11 bases between them. This CDR3 has 15 residues. The full variable domain, in which reference TRBV30 and TRBJ2-6 provide the parts outside the CDR3, is SQTIHQWPATLVQPVGSPLSLECTVEGTSNPNLYWYRQAAGRGLQLLFYSVGIGQISSEVPQNLSASRPQDRQFILSSKKLLLSDSGFYLCAWSKVKTGANVLTFGAGSRLTVL.

The chain combines TRBV29-1 with TRBJ2-1, with 9 bases that match TRBD1. CDR1 is SQVTM, CDR2 ANQGSEA, per germline. The V segment lost 6 bases and the J segment 6 bases; nucleotides outside the gene matches: 9. The CDR3 loop spans 14 amino acids. The CDR3 loop reads CSVTGDRDINEQFF. The CDR3 region has the DNA TGCAGCGTGACCGGGGACAGGGACATCAATGAGCAGTTCTTC.

This clone has just a few counts. CDR3 nucleotide sequence: TGTGCCAGCAGACCTCCGGGACTAGGATCCGGGGAGCTGTTTTTT. Translated, it gives CASRPPGLGSGELFF. The chain employs TRBV6-5 and TRBJ2-2; TRBD2 agrees at 8 bases. The V and J ends lost 6 bases and 6 bases, in that order; junction bases with no gene match: 9. Germline V CDR1 and CDR2: MNHEY, SVGAGI. The CDR3 is 15 amino acids.

This clone was detected only a few times. V usage is TRBV2 and J usage is TRBJ1-1; 7 bases are a match to TRBD1. CDR3 length: 15 amino acids. V dropped 5 bases and J dropped 1; count of bases not matched to a gene: 7. Germline assignment: CDR1 SNHLY and CDR2 FYNNEI. CDR3 in amino acids: CASSRQGSTNTEAFF. Written as DNA, the CDR3 is TGTGCCAGCAGTCGACAGGGATCGACGAACACTGAAGCTTTCTTT.

V gene TRBV29-1 combines with J gene TRBJ1-1; TRBD1 matches at 9 bases. The germline gives CDR1 SQVTM, CDR2 ANQGSEA. There are 13 residues in the CDR3. The V and J ends lost 7 bases and 6 bases, in that order; junction bases with no gene match: 9. The CDR3 sequence is CSALGQGASEAFF. DNA for the CDR3: TGCAGCGCCCTGGGACAGGGTGCCTCTGAAGCTTTCTTT.

This clone was observed a few times. This sequence joins TRBV11-2 and TRBJ2-1, with D perhaps TRBD1 (5 bases). Germline V gene lookup returns CDR1 SGHAT and CDR2 FQNNGV. The CDR3 is made up of 13 amino acids. Trimming removed 6 bases from V and 9 bases from J, with 15 bases in between. In DNA, the CDR3 is TGTGCCAGCAGATTCCAGGGTGTAGGTGAGCAGTTCTTC. Amino acid sequence: CASRFQGVGEQFF.

This clone appeared a few times. The rearrangement joins TRBV14 to TRBJ2-5; D may correspond to TRBD1 or TRBD2 (7 bases each). This CDR3 region has 15 residues. V dropped 0 bases and J dropped 5 bases, with 13 bases sitting between them. Looked up from germline, CDR1 is SGHDN and CDR2 is FVKESK. The CDR3: CASSQDFQGGETQYF. The CDR3 nucleotides read TGTGCCAGCAGCCAAGATTTCCAGGGGGGGGAGACCCAGTACTTC.

J is TRBJ1-2 and V is TRBV6-5, with 9 bases matching TRBD1. V was pared by 0 bases and J by 4 bases, with 6 bases of the junction left unmatched. CDR1 and CDR2 from the germline V gene are MNHEY and SVGAGI. The CDR3 runs 16 residues. The CDR3: CASSYSQGARRYGYTF. Written as DNA, the CDR3 is TGTGCCAGCAGTTACTCACAGGGGGCGCGGCGCTATGGCTACACCTTC.

The sample holds one count of this clone. The genes are TRBV6-5 and TRBJ1-1, with TRBD1 matching over 8 bases. V shed 8 bases and J 4 bases; nucleotides not matched to a gene: 6. Germline V lookup: CDR1 MNHEY, CDR2 SVGAGI. The CDR3 has 13 amino acids. Here the CDR3 DNA reads TGTGCCAGCTCCTGGACAGGGAGCACTGAAGCTTTCTTT. Residues: CASSWTGSTEAFF.